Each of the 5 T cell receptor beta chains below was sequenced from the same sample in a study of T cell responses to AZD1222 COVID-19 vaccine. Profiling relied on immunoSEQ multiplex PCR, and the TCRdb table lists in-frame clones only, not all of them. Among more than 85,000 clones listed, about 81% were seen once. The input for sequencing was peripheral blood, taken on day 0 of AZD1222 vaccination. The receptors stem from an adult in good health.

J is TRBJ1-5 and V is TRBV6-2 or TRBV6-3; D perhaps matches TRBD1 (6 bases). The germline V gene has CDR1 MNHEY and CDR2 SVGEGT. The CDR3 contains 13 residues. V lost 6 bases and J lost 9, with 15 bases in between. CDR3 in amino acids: CASSGGVRGPQHF. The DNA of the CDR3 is TGTGCCAGCAGCGGGGGCGTACGGGGGCCCCAGCATTTT.

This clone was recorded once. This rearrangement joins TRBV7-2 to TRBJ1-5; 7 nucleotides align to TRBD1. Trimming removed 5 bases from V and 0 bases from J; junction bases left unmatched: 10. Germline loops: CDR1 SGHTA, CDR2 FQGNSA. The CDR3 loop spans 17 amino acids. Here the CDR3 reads CASSARTGLNSNQPQHF. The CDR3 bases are TGTGCCAGCAGCGCCAGGACAGGCCTTAATAGCAATCAGCCCCAGCATTTT. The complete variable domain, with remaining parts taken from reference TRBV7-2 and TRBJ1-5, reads GAGVSQSPSNKVTEKGKDVELRCDPISGHTALYWYRQSLGQGLEFLIYFQGNSAPDKSGLPSDRFSAERTGGSVSTLTIQRTQQEDSAVYLCASSARTGLNSNQPQHFGDGTRLSIL.

This CDR3 reads CASRTEASIGGYTF. In nucleotides, the CDR3 is TGTGCCAGTAGAACGGAGGCCTCAATCGGGGGCTACACCTTC. V gene TRBV19 combines with J gene TRBJ1-2; D call uncertain. CDR1 LNHDA and CDR2 SQIVND come from the germline V gene (reference sequence). This CDR3 is built from 14 residues. V shed 6 bases and J shed 8 bases, with 19 bases lying between them.

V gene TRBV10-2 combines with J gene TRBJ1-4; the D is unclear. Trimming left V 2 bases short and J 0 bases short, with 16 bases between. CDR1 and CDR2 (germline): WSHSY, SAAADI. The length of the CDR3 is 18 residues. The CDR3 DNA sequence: TGCGCCAGCAGTGAGATGTATGACTGGGCTCCAACTAATGAAAAACTGTTTTTT. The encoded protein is CASSEMYDWAPTNEKLFF.

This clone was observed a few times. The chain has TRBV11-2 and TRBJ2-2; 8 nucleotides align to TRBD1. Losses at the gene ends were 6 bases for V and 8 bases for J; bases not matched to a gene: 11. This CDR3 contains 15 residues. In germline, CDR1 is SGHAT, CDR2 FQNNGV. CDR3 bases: TGTGCCAGCAGGGACAGGGTAACGGTGTTGGGGGAGCTGTTTTTT. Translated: CASRDRVTVLGELFF.